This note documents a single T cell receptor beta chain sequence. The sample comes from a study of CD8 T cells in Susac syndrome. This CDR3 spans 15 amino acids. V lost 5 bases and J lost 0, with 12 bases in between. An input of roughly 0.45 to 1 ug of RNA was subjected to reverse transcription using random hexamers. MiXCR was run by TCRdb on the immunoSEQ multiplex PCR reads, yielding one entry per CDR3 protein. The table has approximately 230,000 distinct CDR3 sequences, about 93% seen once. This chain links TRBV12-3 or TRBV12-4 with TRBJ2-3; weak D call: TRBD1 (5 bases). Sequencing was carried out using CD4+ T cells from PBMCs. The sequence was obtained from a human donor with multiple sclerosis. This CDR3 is CASSLVGPSTDTQYF. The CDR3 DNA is TGTGCCAGCAGTCTCGTGGGGCCTAGCACAGATACGCAGTATTTT.